These 21 T cell receptor beta chains were all obtained from the same sample, sequenced in a study of blood T cells in healthy people across ages (dated by TCRdb to the mid-2010s). The library relied on 5' RACE. The sequencer listed for this sample is Illumina HiSeq 2500. The second PCR ran for roughly 6 to 11 cycles and used a J-beta primer mix along with a sample-barcoded 5' primer. Using fastp trimming at Q25 and MiXCR clonotype assembly, TCRdb reanalyzed the public sequencing data and kept in-frame beta chains. Each entry merges the rows of one CDR3 protein and shows their most common DNA and genes. In all, the sample holds approximately 1,000,000 distinct CDR3 sequences, and around two fifths of those were seen once. Jointly, the top ten make up under 15% of the sample. Sequences were obtained from blood. These receptors were collected from a man in his late teens or twenties in good health.

The chain couples TRBV7-9 to TRBJ2-1, with D uncertain. CDR1 is SEHNR and CDR2 is FQNEAQ in the germline V gene (reference sequence). There are 16 residues in the CDR3. V was cut by 0 bases and J by 8 bases, with 17 bases left in between. CDR3 protein: CASSLAPGELVYEQFF. In DNA form, the CDR3 reads TGTGCCAGCAGCTTAGCACCAGGAGAGTTGGTCTATGAGCAGTTCTTC.

V usage is TRBV7-2 and J usage is TRBJ2-2, with a weak D call TRBD1 (7 bases). CDR3 length equals 14 residues. Germline V lookup: CDR1 SGHTA, CDR2 FQGNSA. V was shortened by 3 bases and J by 7 bases, with 12 bases between the two germline ends. CDR3 protein: CASSLPGGNGELFF. CDR3 nucleotide sequence: TGTGCCAGCAGCTTGCCAGGGGGGAACGGGGAGCTGTTTTTT.

This chain connects TRBV29-1 to TRBJ1-1; D unresolved. V lost 4 bases to trimming and J lost 0 bases, with 6 bases between them. The CDR3 totals 12 residues. Germline V lookup: CDR1 SQVTM, CDR2 ANQGSEA. CDR3 in amino acids: CSVGAVNTEAFF. CDR3 in DNA: TGCAGCGTTGGGGCGGTGAACACTGAAGCTTTCTTT.

The CDR3 here is CSAQVQGSSGNTIYF. The CDR3 bases are TGCAGTGCCCAAGTCCAGGGCAGCTCTGGAAACACCATATATTTT. The chain links TRBV20-1 to TRBJ1-3, with D possibly TRBD1 on 5 matching bases. This CDR3 spans 15 amino acids. In germline, CDR1 is DFQATT, CDR2 SNEGSKA (reference sequence). V was shortened by 6 bases and J by 0 bases, with 15 bases between the two germline ends.

The chain links TRBV9 to TRBJ2-3, with D maybe TRBD2 (7 bases). Trimming left V 4 bases short and J 6 bases short, with 18 bases between. This CDR3 spans 15 amino acids. The germline V gene encodes CDR1 SGDLS and CDR2 YYNGEE. CDR3 nucleotide sequence: TGTGCCAGCAGCTCACAGGGACGGGGGGAGGATACGCAGTATTTT. It is translated as CASSSQGRGEDTQYF.

The chain joins TRBV4-3 to TRBJ2-4; D uncertain. TRBJ2-7 explains the end of the DNA better; the J call may be wrong. The CDR3 length is 12 residues. CDR1 and CDR2 (germline): LGHNA, YSLEER. The CDR3 reads CASSQDGHEQYF. The CDR3 DNA sequence: TGCGCCAGCAGCCAAGATGGGCACGAGCAGTACTTC.

This chain joins TRBV27 and TRBJ1-1; 10 nucleotides match TRBD1. Per germline, CDR1 MNHEY and CDR2 SMNVEV (reference sequence). The CDR3 runs to 15 residues. With V trimmed by 5 bases and J by 5 bases, 8 bases remained unmatched. The CDR3 sequence: CASSTRDRGDTEAFF. In nucleotides, the CDR3 is TGTGCCAGCAGTACCCGGGACAGGGGTGATACTGAAGCTTTCTTT.

The table lists this clonotype with a few counts. The genes are TRBV7-8 and TRBJ2-1; 8 bases fit TRBD2. Germline assignment: CDR1 SGHVS and CDR2 FQNEAQ. The CDR3 is 16 residues long. Unmatched junction bases numbered 5, after V lost 4 bases and J lost 0 bases. CDR3 amino acids: CASSWTSISSYNEQFF. Here the CDR3 DNA reads TGTGCCAGCAGCTGGACTAGCATAAGCTCCTACAATGAGCAGTTCTTC.

The V and J genes are TRBV23-1 and TRBJ2-2, with a possible D match to TRBD1 (6 bases). TRBV23-1 is given ORF status, its function remaining uncertain. Trimming pared 7 bases from V and 3 bases from J, leaving 15 bases between. The CDR3 has 15 residues. The CDR3 loop is CASIDDRSDTGELFF. In DNA, the CDR3 is TGCGCCAGCATTGACGACAGGTCGGACACCGGGGAGCTGTTTTTT.

This clonotype was seen more than once but under ten times. The V gene is TRBV28, the J gene TRBJ1-1, with 9 bases fitting TRBD1. Losses at the gene ends were 6 bases for V and 4 bases for J; bases not matched to a gene: 12. This CDR3 is 16 amino acids long. Looked up from germline, CDR1 is MDHEN and CDR2 is SYDVKM. The DNA for the CDR3 is TGTGCCAGCAGAACGCCGGGACAGGGTGTCGGCACTGAAGCTTTCTTT. Translated, it gives CASRTPGQGVGTEAFF.

The CDR3 DNA follows: TGTGCCAGCAGTTTTTTCAGCAATCAGCCCCAGCATTTT. Amino acids: CASSFFSNQPQHF. This sequence joins TRBV12-3 or TRBV12-4 and TRBJ1-5; D gene uncertain. Between the trimmed V and J ends, which lost 3 bases and 1 base, there was a span of 4 bases. The CDR3 contains 13 residues.

The chain recombines TRBV27 with TRBJ2-1; D remains unclear. This CDR3 spans 15 amino acids. Trimming removed 5 bases at V and 13 bases at J, with 24 bases between. Looked up from germline, CDR1 is MNHEY and CDR2 is SMNVEV (reference sequence). CDR3: CASSESLEFLETQFF. The CDR3 bases are TGTGCCAGCAGTGAAAGTCTGGAATTTTTGGAGACCCAGTTCTTC.

Regarding this clonotype: This may be a read error: a much more frequent sequence differs by one nucleotide. The V call is TRBV4-2, the J call TRBJ1-5; 7 positions agree with TRBD1. In germline, CDR1 is LGHNA, CDR2 YNFKEQ. The length of the CDR3 is 15 residues. The J segment lost 2 bases and the V segment lost 2 bases, leaving 3 bases of the junction unmatched. Written as DNA, the CDR3 is TGTGCCAGCAGCCAATATGACAGGGGCAATCAGCCCCAGCATTTT. Translated, it gives CASSQYDRGNQPQHF.

This sequence joins TRBV20-1 and TRBJ1-3; no definite D call. Per germline, CDR1 DFQATT and CDR2 SNEGSKA (reference sequence). This CDR3 region has 16 residues. V lost 1 base, J lost 0 bases, and 13 bases lay in between. In DNA form, the CDR3 reads TGCAGTGCTAGAGGTCCCAGGATGCTCTCTGGAAACACCATATATTTT. It translates to CSARGPRMLSGNTIYF.

This clonotype has only a few counts. This chain joins TRBV6-5 and TRBJ1-2, with D unclear. V was cut by 0 bases and J by 3 bases, with 14 bases left in between. This CDR3 is built from 16 residues. CDR1 and CDR2 (germline): MNHEY, SVGAGI. The CDR3 DNA reads as TGTGCCAGCAGTTACTCCCGGCTGGGGTTGCACTATGGCTACACCTTC. Translating gives CASSYSRLGLHYGYTF.

This sequence joins TRBV7-9 and TRBJ1-4; a possible D gene is TRBD1 (6 bases). Per germline, CDR1 SEHNR and CDR2 FQNEAQ (reference sequence). The CDR3 length is 14 residues. V lost 3 bases, J lost 7 bases, and 12 bases lay in between. The CDR3 region has the DNA TGTGCCAGCAGCTTTGCCATCAGGGGTGAAAAACTGTTTTTT. Amino acids: CASSFAIRGEKLFF. Together with reference TRBV7-9 and TRBJ1-4, the CDR3 gives the full variable domain: DTGVSQNPRHKITKRGQNVTFRCDPISEHNRLYWYRQTLGQGPEFLTYFQNEAQLEKSRLLSDRFSAERPKGSFSTLEIQRTEQGDSAMYLCASSFAIRGEKLFFGSGTQLSVL.

The count of this clonotype is one. The genes are TRBV4-3 and TRBJ2-2, with D perhaps TRBD1 or TRBD2 (5 bases each). The CDR3 spans 16 residues. Per germline, CDR1 LGHNA and CDR2 YSLEER. The V end lost 3 bases, the J end lost 1 base, and 12 bases lay between the germline ends. In DNA form, the CDR3 reads TGCGCCAGCAGCCAGTGGGAGACAGTGAACACCGGGGAGCTGTTTTTT. Amino acids: CASSQWETVNTGELFF.

The J gene is TRBJ1-4, the V gene TRBV4-3; TRBD1 agrees at 7 bases. CDR3 length equals 16 residues. CDR1 and CDR2 (germline): LGHNA, YSLEER. Trimming at V came to 4 bases and at J to 0 bases, leaving 5 bases not matched to a gene. The CDR3 DNA reads as TGCGCCAGCAGCCCTCAAGGGGGCCCAACTAATGAAAAACTGTTTTTT. This codes for CASSPQGGPTNEKLFF.

This clonotype was seen many times. V gene TRBV6-2 or TRBV6-3 combines with J gene TRBJ2-1, with D possibly TRBD2 on 5 matching bases. The CDR3 sequence is 14 residues long. CDR1 is MNHEY, CDR2 SVGEGT, per germline. V lost 6 bases and J lost 7, with 16 bases in between. The CDR3: CASSRDRNLNEQFF. CDR3 bases: TGTGCCAGCAGCCGGGATCGGAACCTTAATGAGCAGTTCTTC.

This clonotype was seen a few times. The chain combines TRBV20-1 with TRBJ2-3; 12 nucleotides match TRBD2. J was trimmed by 6 bases and V by 6 bases; bases with no gene match: 7. This CDR3 has 14 amino acids. Germline lookup yields CDR1 DFQATT and CDR2 SNEGSKA (reference sequence). As DNA, the CDR3 is TGCAGTGCGAGAAGACTAGCGGGGGTGGATACGCAGTATTTT. Translating gives CSARRLAGVDTQYF.

The sample holds a few counts of this clonotype. V is TRBV3-1 and J is TRBJ1-2, with TRBD1 as a possible D gene (6 bases). Trimming removed 4 bases at V and 8 bases at J, with 20 bases between. The CDR3 runs 15 residues. The germline V gene has CDR1 LGHDT and CDR2 YNNKEL (reference sequence). CDR3 nucleotides: TGTGCCAGCAGCCCTCGGGACATATACAAGTGGGGCTACACCTTC. Protein product: CASSPRDIYKWGYTF.